This is a list of T cell receptor beta chains from one sample in a study of immune cell composition in non-small cell lung cancer. The data were produced by immunoSEQ multiplex PCR, yet TCRdb's version contains in-frame clones alone and is incomplete. The sample contains roughly 7,100 clones, around four fifths of which appear only once. The sequenced sample consisted of lung tumor tissue. The receptors derive from a human donor with non-small cell lung cancer. The CDR3 runs from the conserved cysteine through the conserved F or W. D genes are given only for firm matches. Clone size appears in some rows only: once, few, many, or a class for an expanded clone.

clone_size | d_call | j_call | v_call | cdr3_aa | cdr3_nt
hyperexpanded | NA | TRBJ2-7 | TRBV19 | CATSRAYEQYF | TGTGCCACCAGTAGGGCGTACGAGCAGTACTTC
NA | NA | TRBJ2-1 | TRBV2 | CASRPVSYNEQFF | TGTGCCAGCAGGCCAGTATCCTACAATGAGCAGTTCTTC
few | TRBD1 | TRBJ1-5 | TRBV7-9 | CASSRQGNNQPQHF | TGTGCCAGCAGCCGACAGGGGAACAATCAGCCCCAGCATTTT
NA | NA | TRBJ2-2 | TRBV6-1 | CASSRTDTGELFF | TGTGCCAGCAGTAGGACAGACACCGGGGAGCTGTTTTTT
large | TRBD1 | TRBJ2-1 | TRBV27 | CASSPGQKVNEQFF | TGTGCCAGCAGTCCGGGACAGAAAGTTAATGAGCAGTTCTTC
NA | TRBD1 | TRBJ1-1 | TRBV18 | CASSPPNRGLNTEAFF | TGTGCCAGCTCACCCCCTAACAGGGGGCTGAACACTGAAGCTTTCTTT
NA | NA | TRBJ1-1 | TRBV19 | CASSVPEAFF | TGTGCCAGTAGTGTCCCGGAAGCTTTCTTT
NA | TRBD1 | TRBJ1-1 | TRBV6-6 | CASSYLDRAEAFF | TGTGCCAGCAGTTACTTGGACAGGGCTGAAGCTTTCTTT
few | NA | TRBJ1-1 | TRBV9 | CASSASYATEAFF | TGTGCCAGCAGTGCGAGTTACGCGACTGAAGCTTTCTTT
NA | NA | TRBJ1-2 | TRBV11-2 | CASSLRGYGYTF | TGTGCCAGCAGCTTACGGGGTTATGGCTACACCTTC
NA | NA | TRBJ2-3 | TRBV9 | CASSVRHGDTQYF | TGTGCCAGCAGCGTCCGGCATGGAGATACGCAGTATTTT
few | NA | TRBJ2-5 | TRBV18 | CASSIGQQETQYF | TGTGCCAGCTCAATCGGACAGCAAGAGACCCAGTACTTC
NA | NA | TRBJ1-6 | TRBV6-5 | CASSFQVPNSPLHF | TGTGCCAGCAGTTTCCAAGTCCCGAATTCACCCCTCCACTTT
NA | TRBD1 | TRBJ1-2 | TRBV10-3 | CAISEQGALGYGYTF | TGTGCCATCAGTGAACAGGGGGCGCTGGGGTATGGCTACACCTTC
NA | TRBD1 | TRBJ2-1 | TRBV9 | CASSVEAGGNEQFF | TGTGCCAGCAGCGTAGAGGCAGGGGGTAATGAGCAGTTCTTC
few | TRBD1 | TRBJ2-5 | TRBV5-4 | CASSSPGTGGLGETQYF | TGTGCCAGCAGCTCGCCAGGGACAGGGGGCTTGGGGGAGACCCAGTACTTC
NA | TRBD1 | TRBJ2-7 | TRBV11-2 | CASSSWDRSSYEQYF | TGTGCCAGCAGCTCCTGGGACAGGAGCTCCTACGAGCAGTACTTC
NA | NA | TRBJ2-6 | TRBV19 | CASSIIRGGATNSGANVLTF | TGTGCCAGTAGCATTATTAGAGGGGGTGCGACCAATTCTGGGGCCAACGTCCTGACTTTC
NA | NA | TRBJ1-1 | TRBV7-2 | CASSLRDTPQGTEAFF | TGTGCCAGCAGCTTGCGGGACACCCCTCAAGGGACTGAAGCTTTCTTT
NA | NA | TRBJ1-6 | TRBV7-2 | CASSLRNRRAGSPLHF | TGTGCCAGCAGCCTTAGGAACAGGCGCGCGGGTTCACCCCTCCACTTT
NA | NA | TRBJ1-1 | TRBV28 | CASSFQPSTTEAFF | TGTGCCAGCAGTTTTCAACCTTCGACCACTGAAGCTTTCTTT
NA | NA | TRBJ2-7 | TRBV6-5 | CASSYQRDGPYEQYF | TGTGCCAGCAGTTACCAAAGGGACGGTCCCTACGAGCAGTACTTC